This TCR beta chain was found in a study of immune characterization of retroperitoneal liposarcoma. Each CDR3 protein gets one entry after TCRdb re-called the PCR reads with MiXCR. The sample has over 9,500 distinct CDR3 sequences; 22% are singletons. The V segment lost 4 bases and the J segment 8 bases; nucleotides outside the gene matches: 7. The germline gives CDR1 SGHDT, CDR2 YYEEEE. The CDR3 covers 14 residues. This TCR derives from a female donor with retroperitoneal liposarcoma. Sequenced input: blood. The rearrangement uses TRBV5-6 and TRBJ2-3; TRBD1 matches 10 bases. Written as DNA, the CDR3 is TGTGCCAGCAGCGGCCGGGACAGGGGAGCTACGCAGTATTTT. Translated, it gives CASSGRDRGATQYF.